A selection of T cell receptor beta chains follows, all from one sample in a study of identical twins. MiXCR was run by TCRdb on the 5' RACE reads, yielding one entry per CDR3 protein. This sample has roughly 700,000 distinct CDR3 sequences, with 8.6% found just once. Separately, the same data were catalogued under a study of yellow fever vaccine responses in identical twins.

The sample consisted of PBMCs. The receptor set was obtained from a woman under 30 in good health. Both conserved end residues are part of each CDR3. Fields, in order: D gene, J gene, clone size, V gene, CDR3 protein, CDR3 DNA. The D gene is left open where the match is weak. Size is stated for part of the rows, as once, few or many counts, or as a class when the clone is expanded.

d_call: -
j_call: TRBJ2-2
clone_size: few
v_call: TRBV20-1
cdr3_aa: CSAAMNTGELFF
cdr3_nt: TGCAGTGCCGCGATGAACACCGGGGAGCTGTTTTTT

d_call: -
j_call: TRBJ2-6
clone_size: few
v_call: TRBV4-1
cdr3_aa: CASRSGGVEGTGANVLTF
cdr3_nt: TGCGCCAGCCGATCGGGGGGCGTCGAGGGAACTGGGGCCAACGTCCTGACTTTC

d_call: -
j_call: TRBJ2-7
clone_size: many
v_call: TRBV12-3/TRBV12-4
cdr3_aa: CASSGGTARAYEQYF
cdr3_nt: TGTGCCAGCAGCGGCGGGACAGCCAGGGCCTACGAGCAGTACTTC

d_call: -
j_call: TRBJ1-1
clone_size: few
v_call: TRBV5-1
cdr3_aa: CASSTPLGKGTEAFF
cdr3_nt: TGCGCCAGCAGCACCCCACTAGGGAAGGGAACTGAAGCTTTCTTT

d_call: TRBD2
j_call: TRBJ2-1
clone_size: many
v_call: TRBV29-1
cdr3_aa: CSVDGTSGGDTIPHNEQFF
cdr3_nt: TGCAGCGTTGATGGGACTAGCGGGGGGGACACGATCCCTCACAATGAGCAGTTCTTC

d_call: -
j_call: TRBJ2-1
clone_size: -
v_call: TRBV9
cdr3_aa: CASSVGGLDRGFQGEQFF
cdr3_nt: TGTGCCAGCAGCGTAGGGGGACTAGACAGGGGATTCCAGGGTGAGCAGTTCTTC

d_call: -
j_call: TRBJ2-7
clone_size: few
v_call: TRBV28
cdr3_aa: CASSNPGAGEQYF
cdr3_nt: TGTGCCAGCAGTAACCCGGGGGCGGGAGAGCAGTACTTC

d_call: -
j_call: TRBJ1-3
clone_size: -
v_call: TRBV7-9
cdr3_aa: CASSLSQASGNTIYF
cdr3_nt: TGTGCCAGCAGCTTATCCCAGGCCTCTGGAAACACCATATATTTT

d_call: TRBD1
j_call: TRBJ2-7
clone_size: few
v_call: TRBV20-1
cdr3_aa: CSARDRTGIPYEQYF
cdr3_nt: TGCAGTGCTAGAGATAGGACAGGGATACCGTACGAGCAGTACTTC

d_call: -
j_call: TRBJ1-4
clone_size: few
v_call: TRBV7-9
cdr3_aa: CASSQFSNGAANEKLFF
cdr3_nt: TGTGCCAGCAGCCAATTTTCGAACGGGGCAGCTAATGAAAAACTGTTTTTT

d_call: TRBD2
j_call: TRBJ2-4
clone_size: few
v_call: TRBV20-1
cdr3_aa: CSARAAGEEGYF
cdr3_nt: TGCAGTGCTAGAGCGGCGGGGGAGGAGGGGTACTTC

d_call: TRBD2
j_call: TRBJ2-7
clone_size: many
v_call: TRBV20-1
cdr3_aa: CSASIAGEVYEQYF
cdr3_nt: TGCAGTGCCTCTATAGCGGGAGAGGTTTACGAGCAGTACTTC

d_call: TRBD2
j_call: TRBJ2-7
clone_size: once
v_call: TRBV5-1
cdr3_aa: CASSEASGGAEQYF
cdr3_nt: TGCGCCAGCAGCGAGGCTAGCGGGGGGGCCGAGCAGTACTTC

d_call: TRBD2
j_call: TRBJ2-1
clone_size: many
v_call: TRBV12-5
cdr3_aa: CASGLGLDENQQFF
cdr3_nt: TGTGCTAGTGGCCTCGGACTAGACGAAAACCAACAGTTCTTC

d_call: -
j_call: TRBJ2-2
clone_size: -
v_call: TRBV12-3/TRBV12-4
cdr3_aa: CASYYRDTGELFF
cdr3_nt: TGTGCCAGTTATTATAGGGACACCGGGGAGCTGTTTTTT

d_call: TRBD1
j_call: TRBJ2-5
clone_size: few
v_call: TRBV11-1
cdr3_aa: CASSSRTGQETQYF
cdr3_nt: TGTGCCAGCAGCTCGAGGACAGGACAAGAGACCCAGTACTTC

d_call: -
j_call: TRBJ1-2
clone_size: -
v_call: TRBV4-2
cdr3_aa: CASSRDHANYGYTF
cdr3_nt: TGTGCCAGCAGCCGGGACCATGCTAACTATGGCTACACCTTC

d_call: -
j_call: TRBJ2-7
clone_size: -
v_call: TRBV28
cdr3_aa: CASPAAGQTLDEQYF
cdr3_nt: TGTGCCAGCCCCGCTGCTGGACAGACTCTCGACGAGCAGTACTTC

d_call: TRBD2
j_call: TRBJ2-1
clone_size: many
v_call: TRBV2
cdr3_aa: CASRRGGNNEQFF
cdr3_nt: TGTGCCAGCCGCCGCGGGGGAAACAATGAGCAGTTCTTC

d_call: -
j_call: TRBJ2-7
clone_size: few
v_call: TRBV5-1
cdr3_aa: CASSLAWQGGEQYF
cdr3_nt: TGCGCCAGCAGCTTGGCCTGGCAGGGGGGCGAGCAGTACTTC

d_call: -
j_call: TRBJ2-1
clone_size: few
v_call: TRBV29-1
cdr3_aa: CSVEAENNEQFF
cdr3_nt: TGCAGCGTTGAAGCGGAGAACAATGAGCAGTTCTTC

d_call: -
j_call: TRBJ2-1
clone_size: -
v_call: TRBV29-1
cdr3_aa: CSVEAAGPHSYNEQFF
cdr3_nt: TGCAGCGTTGAAGCCGCGGGGCCTCACTCCTACAATGAGCAGTTCTTC

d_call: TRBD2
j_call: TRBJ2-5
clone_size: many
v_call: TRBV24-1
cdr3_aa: CATSDRTSGQETQYF
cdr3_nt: TGTGCCACCAGTGATCGGACTAGCGGGCAAGAGACCCAGTACTTC

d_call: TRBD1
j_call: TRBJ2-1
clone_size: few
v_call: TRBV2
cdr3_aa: CASSEAGQGDEQFF
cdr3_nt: TGTGCCAGCAGTGAGGCCGGACAGGGCGATGAGCAGTTCTTC

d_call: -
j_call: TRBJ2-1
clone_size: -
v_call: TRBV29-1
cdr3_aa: CSVGLRQSLNEQFF
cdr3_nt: TGCAGCGTTGGTTTGCGACAATCCCTCAATGAGCAGTTCTTC

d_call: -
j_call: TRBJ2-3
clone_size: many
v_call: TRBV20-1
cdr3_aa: CSALRTTTDTQYF
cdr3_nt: TGCAGTGCCCTCCGGACAACCACAGATACGCAGTATTTT

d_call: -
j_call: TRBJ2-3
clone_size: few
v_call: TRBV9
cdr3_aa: CASSAPVSAVIGVDTQYF
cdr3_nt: TGTGCCAGCAGCGCCCCGGTTTCGGCGGTTATAGGGGTGGATACGCAGTATTTT

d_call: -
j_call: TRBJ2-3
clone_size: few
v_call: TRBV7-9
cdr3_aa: CASRGGTLGTDTQYF
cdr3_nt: TGTGCCAGCAGAGGAGGTACGCTCGGGACAGATACGCAGTATTTT

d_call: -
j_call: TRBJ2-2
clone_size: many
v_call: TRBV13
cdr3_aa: CASLSRNGAGELFF
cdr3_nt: TGTGCCAGCCTCAGCAGAAACGGGGCCGGGGAGCTGTTTTTT

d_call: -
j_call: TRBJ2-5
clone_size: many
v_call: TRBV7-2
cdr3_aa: CASSLSMGETQYF
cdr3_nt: TGTGCCAGCAGCTTGAGTATGGGGGAGACCCAGTACTTC

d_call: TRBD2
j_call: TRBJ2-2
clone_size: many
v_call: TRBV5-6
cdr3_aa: CASSYSNPGLVVSGELFF
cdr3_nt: TGTGCCAGCAGCTACTCAAACCCGGGACTAGTGGTGTCCGGGGAGCTGTTTTTT

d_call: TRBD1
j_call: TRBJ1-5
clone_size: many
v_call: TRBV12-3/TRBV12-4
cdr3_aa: CASRKTGANQPQHF
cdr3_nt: TGTGCCAGCAGGAAGACAGGGGCCAATCAGCCCCAGCATTTT

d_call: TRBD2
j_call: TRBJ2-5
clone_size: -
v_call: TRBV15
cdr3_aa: CATSRDTPSGETQYF
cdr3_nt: TGTGCCACCAGCAGAGATACTCCTAGCGGAGAGACCCAGTACTTC

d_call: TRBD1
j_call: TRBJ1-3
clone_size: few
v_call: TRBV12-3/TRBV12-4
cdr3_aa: CASSLALTGIGGNTIYF
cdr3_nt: TGTGCCAGCAGTTTAGCGTTGACAGGGATAGGTGGAAACACCATATATTTT

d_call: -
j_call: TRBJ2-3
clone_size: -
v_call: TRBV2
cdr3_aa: CATRKQGRTDTQYF
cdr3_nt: TGTGCCACCAGGAAACAGGGTAGGACAGATACGCAGTATTTT

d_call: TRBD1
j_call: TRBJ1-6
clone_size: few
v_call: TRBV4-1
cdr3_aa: CASSERQGYYNSPLHF
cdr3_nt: TGCGCCAGCAGTGAACGACAGGGTTACTATAATTCACCCCTCCACTTT

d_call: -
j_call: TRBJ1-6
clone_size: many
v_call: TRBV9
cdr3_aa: CASSVAGTSNSPLHF
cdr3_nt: TGTGCCAGCAGCGTAGCAGGGACCTCAAATTCACCCCTCCACTTT

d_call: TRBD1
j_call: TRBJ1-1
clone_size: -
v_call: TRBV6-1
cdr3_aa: CASSTDRVTNTEAFF
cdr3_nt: TGTGCCAGCAGTACGGACAGGGTGACGAACACTGAAGCTTTCTTT

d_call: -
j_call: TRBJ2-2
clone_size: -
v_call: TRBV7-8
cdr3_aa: CASSLVKTGGELFF
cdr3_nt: TGTGCCAGCAGCTTAGTAAAAACCGGCGGGGAGCTGTTTTTT

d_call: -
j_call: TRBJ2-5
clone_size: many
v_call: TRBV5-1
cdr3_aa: CASSLDELPETQYF
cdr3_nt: TGCGCCAGCAGCTTGGACGAACTCCCAGAGACCCAGTACTTC

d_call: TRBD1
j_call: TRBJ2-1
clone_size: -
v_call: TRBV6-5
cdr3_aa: CASSYRDSPYNEQFF
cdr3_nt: TGTGCCAGCAGTTACCGGGACAGTCCCTACAATGAGCAGTTCTTC

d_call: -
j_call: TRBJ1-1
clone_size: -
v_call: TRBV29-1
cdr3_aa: CSVEDPGPTEAFF
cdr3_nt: TGCAGCGTTGAAGATCCCGGACCAACTGAAGCTTTCTTT

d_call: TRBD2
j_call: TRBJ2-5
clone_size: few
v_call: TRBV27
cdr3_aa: CASSSSGTSGRETQYF
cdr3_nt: TGTGCCAGCAGTTCATCCGGGACTAGCGGTCGGGAGACCCAGTACTTC

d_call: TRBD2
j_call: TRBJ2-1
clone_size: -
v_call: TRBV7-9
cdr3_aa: CASSSPGLADYNEQFF
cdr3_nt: TGTGCCAGCAGCTCGCCGGGACTAGCGGACTACAATGAGCAGTTCTTC

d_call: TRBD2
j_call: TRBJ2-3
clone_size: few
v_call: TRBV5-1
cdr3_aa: CASSLASGSRPDTQYF
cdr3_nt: TGCGCCAGCAGCTTGGCCAGCGGGAGCCGGCCAGATACGCAGTATTTT

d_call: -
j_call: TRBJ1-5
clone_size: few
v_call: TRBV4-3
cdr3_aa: CASSQQVGQPQHF
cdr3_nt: TGCGCCAGCAGCCAACAGGTCGGGCAGCCCCAGCATTTT

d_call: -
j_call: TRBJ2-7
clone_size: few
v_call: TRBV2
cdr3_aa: CASVRGVGSYEQYF
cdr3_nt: TGTGCCAGCGTGAGGGGGGTGGGCTCCTACGAGCAGTACTTC

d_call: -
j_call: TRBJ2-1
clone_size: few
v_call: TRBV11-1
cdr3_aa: CASSDGLAADEQFF
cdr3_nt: TGTGCCAGCAGCGACGGACTCGCTGCTGATGAGCAGTTCTTC

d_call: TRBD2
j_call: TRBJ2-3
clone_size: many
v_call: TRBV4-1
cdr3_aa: CASSQDTPLAGESTDTQYF
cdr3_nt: TGCGCCAGCAGCCAAGATACCCCCTTAGCGGGAGAGAGCACAGATACGCAGTATTTT

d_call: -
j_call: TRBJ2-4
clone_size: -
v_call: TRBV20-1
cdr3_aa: CSASSGPNIQYF
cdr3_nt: TGCAGTGCAAGCTCAGGACCAAACATTCAGTACTTC

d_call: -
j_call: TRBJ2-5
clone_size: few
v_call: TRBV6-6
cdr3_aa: CASSYGVPETQYF
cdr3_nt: TGTGCCAGCAGTTACGGGGTACCCGAGACCCAGTACTTC

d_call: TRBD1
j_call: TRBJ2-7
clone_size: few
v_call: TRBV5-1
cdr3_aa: CASKGAPGQGSYEQYF
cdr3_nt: TGCGCCAGCAAGGGGGCTCCGGGACAGGGTTCCTACGAGCAGTACTTC